The rows below give T cell receptor beta chains drawn from one sample of a study of blood T cell repertoires in COVID-19. The method was immunoSEQ multiplex PCR; TCRdb's version includes in-frame clones alone and lacks a portion of them. The data show 250,000 to 350,000 clones, nearly 90% seen once. Input material: PBMCs or T cells enriched from blood (not recorded which). All receptors come from a young woman with acute COVID-19. CDR3s include the opening cysteine and the closing phenylalanine or tryptophan. Fields, in order: V gene, D gene, J gene, clone size, CDR3 protein, CDR3 DNA. A D gene is named only where the DNA matches it firmly. A clone size is listed for some rows: how often the clone was seen (once, few, many), or a class if it is expanded.

V: TRBV6-5; D: -; J: TRBJ2-7; size: -; CDR3: CASSYDSRSYEQYF; DNA: TGTGCCAGCAGTTACGACAGTAGAAGTTACGAGCAGTACTTC
V: TRBV5-1; D: -; J: TRBJ2-7; size: -; CDR3: CASSLAQGGDEQYF; DNA: TGCGCCAGCAGCTTGGCACAGGGTGGGGACGAGCAGTACTTC
V: TRBV27; D: -; J: TRBJ2-5; size: -; CDR3: CASSLWSGGQRETQYF; DNA: TGTGCCAGCAGTTTATGGTCGGGGGGCCAACGGGAGACCCAGTACTTC
V: TRBV27; D: -; J: TRBJ1-1; size: -; CDR3: CASRAIDRGNTEAFF; DNA: TGTGCCAGCAGAGCGATCGACAGAGGTAACACTGAAGCTTTCTTT
V: TRBV7-9; D: TRBD1; J: TRBJ1-4; size: -; CDR3: CASLRAGGEKLFF; DNA: TGTGCCAGCCTAAGGGCAGGGGGTGAAAAACTGTTTTTT
V: TRBV12-3/TRBV12-4; D: -; J: TRBJ1-1; size: -; CDR3: CASSFIYPEAFF; DNA: TGTGCCAGCAGTTTTATATATCCTGAAGCTTTCTTT
V: TRBV28; D: -; J: TRBJ1-2; size: -; CDR3: CASTLGSGQDYGYTF; DNA: TGTGCCAGCACTCTGGGGAGCGGGCAGGACTATGGCTACACCTTC
V: TRBV19; D: -; J: TRBJ1-6; size: -; CDR3: CASSIRGGGALHF; DNA: TGTGCCAGTAGTATACGGGGCGGAGGGGCCCTCCACTTT
V: TRBV12-3/TRBV12-4; D: TRBD1; J: TRBJ1-2; size: few; CDR3: CASSTNRGLGYTF; DNA: TGTGCCAGCAGCACGAACAGGGGGCTTGGCTACACCTTC
V: TRBV4-2; D: TRBD1; J: TRBJ1-2; size: -; CDR3: CASSPLRGQGAKNGYTF; DNA: TGTGCCAGCAGCCCACTTCGAGGACAGGGGGCGAAGAATGGCTACACCTTC
V: TRBV6-5; D: -; J: TRBJ2-7; size: -; CDR3: CASSAAGINEQYF; DNA: TGTGCCAGCAGCGCAGCAGGGATCAACGAGCAGTACTTC